This is a list of T cell receptor beta chains from one sample in a study of Ad26.COV2.S vaccination and SARS-CoV-2 variants. Sequencing was performed with immunoSEQ multiplex PCR; in TCRdb, only in-frame clones are kept and a portion is missing. The sample records about 350,000 clones, more than 85% being singletons. The sequencing here drew on peripheral blood, taken in a trial of Ad26.COV2.S vaccine versus placebo. All receptors derive from a person between 18 and 65 years old who received the Ad26.COV2.S COVID-19 vaccine or a placebo. Each CDR3 is given without its conserved first and last residue. Fields, in order: J gene, clone size, V gene, CDR3 protein. Not every row has a clone size; where given, it reads once, few, many or a size class.

J: TRBJ1-5; size: NA; V: TRBV4-2; CDR3: ASSQEPHQPQH
J: TRBJ2-3; size: once; V: TRBV28; CDR3: ASSLVSTDTQY
J: TRBJ1-1; size: NA; V: TRBV19; CDR3: ASSTSTGWNTEAF
J: TRBJ2-1; size: NA; V: TRBV5-1; CDR3: ASSLAGSGGYNEQF
J: TRBJ2-5; size: NA; V: TRBV5-4; CDR3: ASSLRAGGLQETQY
J: TRBJ1-4; size: NA; V: TRBV2; CDR3: ASSYNADNPNEKLF
J: TRBJ2-1; size: NA; V: TRBV28; CDR3: ASSFGSSAEQF
J: TRBJ2-3; size: NA; V: TRBV5-1; CDR3: ASRALAGGTDTQY
J: TRBJ1-2; size: NA; V: TRBV27; CDR3: ASSSTANYGYT
J: TRBJ2-2; size: NA; V: TRBV3-1/TRBV3-2; CDR3: ASSQEFGITGELF
J: TRBJ2-4; size: NA; V: TRBV9; CDR3: ASSGMMAGGAKNIQY
J: TRBJ2-3; size: NA; V: TRBV10-2; CDR3: ASRISGSDEDTQY
J: TRBJ2-3; size: NA; V: TRBV4-2; CDR3: ASSPRTSGVTDTQY
J: TRBJ1-1; size: NA; V: TRBV6-5; CDR3: ASTADRLNTEAF
J: TRBJ2-2; size: NA; V: TRBV2; CDR3: ASSERTNTGELF
J: TRBJ2-5; size: NA; V: TRBV4-1; CDR3: ASSQGERLAGQETQY
J: TRBJ1-1; size: NA; V: TRBV5-1; CDR3: ASSSSRGPSLTEAF
J: TRBJ1-2; size: NA; V: TRBV27; CDR3: ASSLSGSRWPNYGYT
J: TRBJ1-1; size: once; V: TRBV6-5; CDR3: ASSYSAGGVTEAF
J: TRBJ2-1; size: NA; V: TRBV7-2; CDR3: ASSPYGSSYNEQF
J: TRBJ1-3; size: once; V: TRBV18; CDR3: ASSAGPVSGNTIY
J: TRBJ2-7; size: once; V: TRBV30; CDR3: AWSVVGSPYEQY
J: TRBJ2-7; size: NA; V: TRBV5-1; CDR3: ASSLWVGSPLTTEYEQY
J: TRBJ1-5; size: NA; V: TRBV5-1; CDR3: ASSSGTGDPYQPQH
J: TRBJ1-4; size: NA; V: TRBV5-1; CDR3: ASSLDQGGEKLF
J: TRBJ2-1; size: NA; V: TRBV4-1; CDR3: ASSHATSGYSYNEQF
J: TRBJ2-7; size: few; V: TRBV28; CDR3: ASRETSGLSYEQY
J: TRBJ1-4; size: once; V: TRBV27; CDR3: ASSFRGENEKLF